These 27 T cell receptor beta chains were all obtained from the same sample, sequenced in a study of T-cell memory formation after mild COVID-19. TCRdb processed the 5' RACE reads anew with MiXCR; each CDR3 protein has one entry. Among roughly 510,000 distinct CDR3 sequences listed, 15% to 20% were seen once. Sequencing was carried out using PBMCs or a T cell subset sorted from them (not recorded which). These TCRs come from an adult woman who had mild COVID-19 (a few samples of this study predate the infection). Cell type and time point are not known.

This clonotype has more than one count but fewer than ten. The genes are TRBV5-1 and TRBJ2-7, with D possibly being TRBD1 (6 bases). The CDR3 sequence is 15 residues long. Germline V CDR1 and CDR2: SGHRS, YFSETQ. The germline V and J ends were trimmed by 0 bases and 1 base, with 11 bases remaining between them. The CDR3 protein is CASSLVTGPSYEQYF. DNA of the CDR3: TGCGCCAGCAGCTTGGTCACAGGGCCATCCTACGAGCAGTACTTC.

This clonotype was picked up many times. This chain links TRBV5-5 with TRBJ2-5, with TRBD2 identical over 15 bases. The CDR3 spans 15 residues. Looked up from germline, CDR1 is SGHKS and CDR2 is YYEKEE (reference sequence). V trimming: 5 bases; J trimming: 4 bases; junction bases outside the gene matches: 3. CDR3 protein: CASRRGLAGGETQYF. The CDR3 DNA is TGTGCCAGCAGGCGGGGACTAGCGGGAGGAGAGACCCAGTACTTC.

In this sample, this clonotype turned up a few times. V and J are TRBV3-1 and TRBJ1-1; D not resolved. This CDR3 contains 15 residues. Germline values: CDR1 LGHDT, CDR2 YNNKEL (reference sequence). The V gene lost 3 bases and the J gene lost 5 bases, with 16 bases spanning the gap. The CDR3 reads CASSQGRELPTEAFF. CDR3 nucleotide sequence: TGTGCCAGCAGCCAGGGGAGGGAGCTGCCTACTGAAGCTTTCTTT.

The rearrangement uses TRBV12-3 or TRBV12-4 and TRBJ1-1; D not certain. Trimming removed 3 bases at V and 2 bases at J, with 13 bases between. This CDR3 contains 15 residues. The CDR3 reads CASSLWHTVNTEAFF. The DNA for the CDR3 is TGTGCCAGCAGTTTGTGGCACACCGTAAACACTGAAGCTTTCTTT.

In its sample, this clonotype was seen a few times. V usage is TRBV5-1 and J usage is TRBJ2-1; TRBD1 aligns across 10 bases. V gave up 2 bases and J gave up 7 bases; unmatched junction bases: 6. This CDR3 comprises 15 residues. The germline V gene encodes CDR1 SGHRS and CDR2 YFSETQ. The CDR3 sequence is CASSFGDRGTNEQFF. The CDR3, as DNA: TGCGCCAGCAGCTTTGGGGACAGGGGAACGAATGAGCAGTTCTTC.

This clonotype has more than one count but fewer than ten. The chain employs TRBV29-1 and TRBJ1-1; D possibly corresponds to TRBD1 (6 bases). The ends were cut back, 8 bases at V and 1 base at J, with 17 bases in the middle. CDR3 length: 14 residues. The V gene's germline CDR1 is SQVTM and CDR2 ANQGSEA. CDR3 in amino acids: CSIWGLQTNTEAFF. CDR3 sequence (DNA): TGCAGCATCTGGGGGCTGCAGACGAACACTGAAGCTTTCTTT.

The chain couples TRBV20-1 to TRBJ1-1; D unresolved. V was clipped by 0 bases and J by 2 bases, with 10 bases between them. Germline CDR1 reads DFQATT; CDR2 reads SNEGSKA (reference sequence). The CDR3 has 14 amino acids. CDR3 loop: CSARDGALNTEAFF. The CDR3 bases are TGCAGTGCTAGAGATGGAGCCCTAAACACTGAAGCTTTCTTT.

This clonotype appeared a few times. V and J are TRBV5-5 and TRBJ2-7; TRBD1 might be the D (5 bases). This CDR3 comprises 15 residues. V lost 4 bases and J 2 bases, leaving 16 bases between the germline ends. CDR1 is SGHKS, CDR2 YYEKEE, per germline (reference sequence). The CDR3 is CASSDPKGATYEQYF. CDR3 DNA: TGTGCCAGCAGCGATCCCAAAGGGGCCACCTACGAGCAGTACTTC.

This clonotype came up a few times. The chain couples TRBV5-6 to TRBJ2-2; tentative D call: TRBD1 (6 bases). The germline gives CDR1 SGHDT, CDR2 YYEEEE. The CDR3 loop spans 16 amino acids. V was pared by 0 bases and J by 7 bases, with 16 bases between. CDR3 bases: TGTGCCAGCAGCTTGGGCCAATACACAGGGCACGGGGAGCTGTTTTTT. The encoded protein is CASSLGQYTGHGELFF.

This clonotype occurred many times. This chain connects TRBV7-2 to TRBJ1-6; the match to TRBD1 covers 9 bases. The J segment lost 9 bases and the V segment lost 2 bases, leaving 23 bases of the junction unmatched. CDR1 is SGHTA, CDR2 FQGNSA, per germline. The CDR3 is 21 residues long. CDR3 bases: TGTGCCAGCAGCTTAACTTCCGGGACAGGGCGAGGACAGGGCGAGGGTTCACCCCTCCACTTT. It is translated as CASSLTSGTGRGQGEGSPLHF.

This clonotype showed up just a few times. The rearrangement joins TRBV4-1 to TRBJ2-7; D possibly corresponds to TRBD2 (5 bases). The CDR3 runs 17 residues. Trimming shortened V by 3 bases and J by 0 bases, and 18 bases separated the two germline ends. The germline gives CDR1 MGHRA, CDR2 YSYEKL. This CDR3 reads CASSHPRQRRSSYEQYF. The DNA for the CDR3 is TGCGCCAGCAGCCACCCCAGGCAGAGGAGGAGCTCCTACGAGCAGTACTTC.

This chain links TRBV29-1 with TRBJ1-2, with unresolved D. The CDR3 has 13 amino acids. Germline V gene lookup returns CDR1 SQVTM and CDR2 ANQGSEA. V lost 4 bases, J lost 0 bases, and 9 bases lay in between. The CDR3 sequence: CSVVRLANYGYTF. CDR3 bases: TGCAGCGTTGTTCGACTAGCTAACTATGGCTACACCTTC. Together with reference TRBV29-1 and TRBJ1-2, the CDR3 gives the full variable domain: SAVISQKPSRDICQRGTSLTIQCQVDSQVTMMFWYRQQPGQSLTLIATANQGSEATYESGFVIDKFPISRPNLTFSTLTVSNMSPEDSSIYLCSVVRLANYGYTFGSGTRLTVV.

This clonotype was picked up a small number of times. CDR3 in DNA: TGTGCCAGCAGTTATGGGGGGTACTACAATGAGCAGTTCTTC. This sequence encodes CASSYGGYYNEQFF. The chain has TRBV6-5 and TRBJ2-1; D might be TRBD2 (6 bases). The germline V gene has CDR1 MNHEY and CDR2 SVGAGI. The CDR3 runs to 14 residues. V was cut by 3 bases and J by 3 bases, with 9 bases left in between.

V gene TRBV6-1 combines with J gene TRBJ1-2; D unclear. Germline CDR1 and CDR2: MNHNS and SASEGT. The CDR3 totals 12 residues. Trimming took off 3 bases at V and 4 bases at J, with 6 bases between the two ends. CDR3 in DNA: TGTGCCAGCAGTGATCCCCTCTATGGCTACACCTTC. Its protein is CASSDPLYGYTF.

The rearrangement joins TRBV30 to TRBJ2-2; either TRBD1 or TRBD2 may supply D (5 bases each). CDR1 GTSNPN and CDR2 SVGIG come from the germline V gene (reference sequence). This CDR3 has 14 residues. The V end lost 3 bases, the J end lost 7 bases, and 15 bases lay between the germline ends. CDR3 amino acids: CAWRRRGANGELFF. CDR3 coding DNA: TGTGCCTGGAGGCGACGAGGGGCCAACGGGGAGCTGTTTTTT.

V and J are TRBV6-2 or TRBV6-3 and TRBJ2-4; D may correspond to TRBD1 or TRBD2 (6 bases each). Germline loops: CDR1 MNHEY, CDR2 SVGEGT. The CDR3 sequence is 15 residues long. Between the trimmed V and J ends, which lost 6 bases and 1 base, there was a span of 13 bases. The CDR3 coding sequence is TGTGCCAGCAGAGAAAGGGGGGCGGCCAAAAACATTCAGTACTTC. This translates into CASRERGAAKNIQYF.

This clonotype occurred a few times. The gene calls are TRBV18 and TRBJ1-6, with D possibly matching TRBD1 (6 bases). Trimming pared 3 bases from V and 7 bases from J, leaving 13 bases between. CDR1 KGHSH and CDR2 LQKENI come from the germline V gene. The CDR3 covers 15 residues. CDR3 protein: CASSPVGQGNSPLHF. CDR3 bases: TGTGCCAGCTCACCGGTGGGACAAGGGAATTCACCCCTCCACTTT.

The chain is built from TRBV29-1 and TRBJ2-7; 8 bases align to TRBD1. The CDR3 has 14 amino acids. Germline CDR1 and CDR2: SQVTM and ANQGSEA. The V gene end was trimmed by 7 bases and the J gene end by 7 bases; junction bases not matched to a gene: 15. DNA for the CDR3: TGCAGCGCCGGATCCGGGACAGGCTACGGTGAGCAGTACTTC. The encoded protein is CSAGSGTGYGEQYF.

V and J are TRBV3-1 and TRBJ2-2; D is undetermined. V lost 2 bases to trimming and J lost 5 bases, with 3 bases between them. Looked up from germline, CDR1 is LGHDT and CDR2 is YNNKEL (reference sequence). The CDR3 is 12 amino acids. CDR3 DNA sequence: TGTGCCAGCAGCCAACAAACCGGGGAGCTGTTTTTT. Its protein is CASSQQTGELFF.

The rearrangement joins TRBV7-6 to TRBJ1-1; 10 nucleotides match TRBD1. Trimming at V came to 1 base and at J to 11 bases, leaving 4 bases not matched to a gene. The length of the CDR3 is 13 residues. Germline V gives CDR1 SGHVS, CDR2 FNYEAQ. CDR3 amino acids: CASSLGQGARAFF. For the CDR3, the DNA is TGTGCCAGCAGCTTAGGACAGGGGGCGAGGGCTTTCTTT.

This clonotype has only a few counts. This sequence joins TRBV7-9 and TRBJ1-2, with D uncertain. Looked up from germline, CDR1 is SEHNR and CDR2 is FQNEAQ (reference sequence). This CDR3 has 14 amino acids. Trimming pared 2 bases from V and 2 bases from J, leaving 9 bases between. Here the CDR3 reads CASSLSRSNYGYTF. DNA for the CDR3: TGTGCCAGCAGCTTATCCAGATCCAACTATGGCTACACCTTC.

The chain combines TRBV24-1 with TRBJ2-5; 7 nucleotides line up with TRBD1. The length of the CDR3 is 12 residues. Trimming removed 6 bases from V and 8 bases from J; junction bases left unmatched: 5. Germline assignment: CDR1 KGHDR and CDR2 SFDVKD. Written as DNA, the CDR3 is TGTGCCACCAGTACACAGGGGAAAACCCAGTACTTC. Translating gives CATSTQGKTQYF.

In this sample, this clonotype turned up a few times. The gene calls are TRBV24-1 and TRBJ2-5, with no clear D. V gave up 4 bases and J gave up 5 bases, with 16 bases separating them. The CDR3 has 15 residues. Germline assignment: CDR1 KGHDR and CDR2 SFDVKD. This CDR3 reads CATSDPAAARETQYF. Here the CDR3 DNA reads TGTGCCACCAGTGACCCCGCGGCCGCGAGGGAGACCCAGTACTTC.

The sample holds a few counts of this clonotype. This chain connects TRBV7-9 to TRBJ1-6; 10 bases align to TRBD1. In germline, CDR1 is SEHNR, CDR2 FQNEAQ (reference sequence). The V segment lost 5 bases and the J segment 9 bases; nucleotides outside the gene matches: 7. CDR3 length: 15 amino acids. The CDR3 sequence is CASSPSGQGLSPLHF. The CDR3 nucleotides are TGTGCCAGCAGCCCGTCGGGACAGGGGCTTTCACCCCTCCACTTT.

This clonotype occurred many times. The rearrangement uses TRBV7-2 and TRBJ2-3, with TRBD2 matching over 7 bases. V lost 2 bases and J lost 1; bases outside the gene matches: 3. Germline CDR1 and CDR2: SGHTA and FQGNSA. This CDR3 spans 15 amino acids. The CDR3, as DNA: TGTGCCAGCAGCTTACAGCGGGGCGGCACAGATACGCAGTATTTT. The encoded protein is CASSLQRGGTDTQYF.

There are a few counts of this clonotype. The genes are TRBV6-6 and TRBJ2-3; D may correspond to TRBD1 or TRBD2 (5 bases each). V gave up 2 bases and J gave up 0 bases, with 9 bases separating them. The germline V gene encodes CDR1 MNHNY and CDR2 SVGAGI (reference sequence). The CDR3 extends over 15 amino acids. The CDR3 DNA follows: TGTGCCAGCAGTTACATTGGGGGTAGCACAGATACGCAGTATTTT. Amino acid sequence: CASSYIGGSTDTQYF.

This sequence joins TRBV24-1 and TRBJ2-1; 11 bases fit TRBD1. This CDR3 region has 17 residues. The germline gives CDR1 KGHDR, CDR2 SFDVKD. After removal of 5 bases from V and 7 bases from J, the junction contained 12 bases not matched to a gene. The CDR3 region is CATSGGTGTGGVNEQFF. The CDR3, as DNA: TGTGCCACCAGTGGGGGAACCGGGACAGGGGGAGTTAATGAGCAGTTCTTC.